Following are 5 T cell receptor beta chains from one sample sequenced in a study of blood T cell repertoires in COVID-19. The assay was immunoSEQ multiplex PCR, and TCRdb's table has in-frame clones only and misses some. The sample has 200,000 to 250,000 clones, roughly 80% seen once. Sequences were obtained from peripheral blood. The receptors stem from a woman in her sixties or seventies with acute or convalescent COVID-19.

V usage is TRBV2 and J usage is TRBJ1-5, with TRBD1 matching 7 bases. This CDR3 is 16 amino acids long. The germline V gene has CDR1 SNHLY and CDR2 FYNNEI. V gave up 5 bases and J gave up 4 bases; unmatched junction bases: 11. The CDR3 sequence is CASSTPGDRANQPQHF. The CDR3 region has the DNA TGTGCCAGCAGTACCCCCGGCGACAGGGCGAATCAGCCCCAGCATTTT.

This rearrangement joins TRBV6-5 to TRBJ1-5, with D hard to call. Deletions cut 0 bases from V and 7 bases from J, with 7 bases between. The CDR3 is made up of 13 amino acids. Looked up from germline, CDR1 is MNHEY and CDR2 is SVGAGI. This CDR3 is CASSYSIGQPQHF. CDR3 coding DNA: TGTGCCAGCAGTTACTCGATTGGCCAGCCCCAGCATTTT.

This clone turned up a few times. This chain uses TRBV30 with TRBJ1-2; 9 positions agree with TRBD1. The V segment lost 0 bases and the J segment 8 bases; nucleotides outside the gene matches: 13. CDR1 is GTSNPN and CDR2 is SVGIG in the germline V gene (reference sequence). The CDR3 consists of 16 residues. CDR3 DNA: TGTGCCTGGAGTGTACAGGGTAGGGGACAGGGTGGAGGCTACACCTTC. Translated, it gives CAWSVQGRGQGGGYTF.

This clone occurred once. The V gene is TRBV19, the J gene TRBJ2-1; TRBD1 agrees at 7 bases. The CDR3 sequence is 15 residues long. Trimming at V came to 3 bases and at J to 2 bases, leaving 4 bases not matched to a gene. The germline gives CDR1 LNHDA, CDR2 SQIVND (reference sequence). The CDR3 region has the DNA TGTGCCAGTAGTATGGGACAGCCAACCTACAATGAGCAGTTCTTC. It codes for CASSMGQPTYNEQFF.

The chain recombines TRBV19 with TRBJ2-2, with 9 bases fitting TRBD2. CDR1 and CDR2 (germline): LNHDA, SQIVND (reference sequence). This CDR3 is built from 17 residues. The trim removed 5 bases at V and 6 bases at J, leaving 13 bases unmatched. The chain's CDR3 is CASSQLAGDGAAGELFF. CDR3 DNA sequence: TGTGCCAGTAGTCAATTAGCGGGAGACGGGGCGGCCGGGGAGCTGTTTTTT.